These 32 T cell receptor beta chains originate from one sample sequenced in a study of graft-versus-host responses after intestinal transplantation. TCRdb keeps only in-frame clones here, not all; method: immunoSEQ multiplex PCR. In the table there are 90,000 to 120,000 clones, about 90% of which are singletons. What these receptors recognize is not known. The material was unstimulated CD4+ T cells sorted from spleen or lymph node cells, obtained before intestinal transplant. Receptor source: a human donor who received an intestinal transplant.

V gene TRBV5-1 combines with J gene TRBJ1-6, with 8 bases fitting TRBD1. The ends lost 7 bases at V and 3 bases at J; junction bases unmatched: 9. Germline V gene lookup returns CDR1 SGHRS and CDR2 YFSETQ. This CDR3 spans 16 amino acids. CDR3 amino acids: CASASGGEVYNSPLHF. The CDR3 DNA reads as TGCGCCAGCGCGTCAGGGGGCGAGGTCTATAATTCACCCCTCCACTTT.

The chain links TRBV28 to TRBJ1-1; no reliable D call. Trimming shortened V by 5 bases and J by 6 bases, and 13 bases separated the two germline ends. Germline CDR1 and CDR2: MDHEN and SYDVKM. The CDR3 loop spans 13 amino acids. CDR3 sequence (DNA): TGTGCCAGCAGTCCCCAAATACCTCCTGAAGCTTTCTTT. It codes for CASSPQIPPEAFF.

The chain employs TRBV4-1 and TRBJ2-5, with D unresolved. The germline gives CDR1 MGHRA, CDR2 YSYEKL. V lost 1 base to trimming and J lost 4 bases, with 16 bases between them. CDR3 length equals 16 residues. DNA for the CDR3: TGCGCCAGCAGCCAAGGAGGTCCGAGGCCTAGAGAGACCCAGTACTTC. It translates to CASSQGGPRPRETQYF.

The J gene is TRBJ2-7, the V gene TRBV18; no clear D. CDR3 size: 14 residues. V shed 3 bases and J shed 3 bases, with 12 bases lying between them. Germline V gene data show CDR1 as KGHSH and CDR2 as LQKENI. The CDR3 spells CASSPPGRNYEQYF. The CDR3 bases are TGTGCCAGCTCACCTCCCGGACGGAACTACGAGCAGTACTTC.

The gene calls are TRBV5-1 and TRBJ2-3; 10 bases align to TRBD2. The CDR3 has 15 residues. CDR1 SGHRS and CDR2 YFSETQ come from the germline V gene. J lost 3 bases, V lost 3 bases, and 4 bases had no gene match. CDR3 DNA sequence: TGCGCCAGCAGCTACCAGCGGGGGGGAACAGATACGCAGTATTTT. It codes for CASSYQRGGTDTQYF.

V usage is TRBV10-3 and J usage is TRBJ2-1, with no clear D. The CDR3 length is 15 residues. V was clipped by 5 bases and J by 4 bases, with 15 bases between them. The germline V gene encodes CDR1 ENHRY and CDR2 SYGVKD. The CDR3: CAISSDPFSYNEQFF. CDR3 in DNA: TGTGCCATCAGTTCGGACCCCTTCTCATACAATGAGCAGTTCTTC.

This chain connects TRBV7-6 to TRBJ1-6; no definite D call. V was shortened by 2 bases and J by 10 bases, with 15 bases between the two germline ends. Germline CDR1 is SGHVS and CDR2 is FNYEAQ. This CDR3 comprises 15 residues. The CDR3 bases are TGTGCCAGCAGCTTAAGGTTAAACCTTGGGTCACCCCTCCACTTT. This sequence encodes CASSLRLNLGSPLHF.

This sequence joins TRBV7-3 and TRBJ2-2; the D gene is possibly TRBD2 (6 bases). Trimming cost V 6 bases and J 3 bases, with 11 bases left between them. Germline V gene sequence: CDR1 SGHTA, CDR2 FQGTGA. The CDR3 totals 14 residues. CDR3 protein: CASSRWGDTGELFF. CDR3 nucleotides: TGTGCCAGCAGTCGTTGGGGGGACACCGGGGAGCTGTTTTTT.

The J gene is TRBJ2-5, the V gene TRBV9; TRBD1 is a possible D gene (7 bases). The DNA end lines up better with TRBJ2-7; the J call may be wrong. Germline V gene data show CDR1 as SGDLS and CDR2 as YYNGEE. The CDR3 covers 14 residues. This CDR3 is CASSPGGTGYEQYF. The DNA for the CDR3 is TGTGCCAGCAGCCCAGGGGGGACTGGCTACGAGCAGTACTTC.

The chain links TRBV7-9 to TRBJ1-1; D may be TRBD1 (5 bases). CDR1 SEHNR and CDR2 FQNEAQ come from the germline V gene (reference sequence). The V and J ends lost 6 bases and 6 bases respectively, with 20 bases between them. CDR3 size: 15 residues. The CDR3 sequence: CASRAGGDGLAEAFF. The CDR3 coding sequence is TGTGCCAGCAGGGCGGGAGGGGACGGATTAGCTGAAGCTTTCTTT. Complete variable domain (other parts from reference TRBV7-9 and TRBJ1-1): DTGVSQNPRHKITKRGQNVTFRCDPISEHNRLYWYRQTLGQGPEFLTYFQNEAQLEKSRLLSDRFSAERPKGSFSTLEIQRTEQGDSAMYLCASRAGGDGLAEAFFGQGTRLTVV.

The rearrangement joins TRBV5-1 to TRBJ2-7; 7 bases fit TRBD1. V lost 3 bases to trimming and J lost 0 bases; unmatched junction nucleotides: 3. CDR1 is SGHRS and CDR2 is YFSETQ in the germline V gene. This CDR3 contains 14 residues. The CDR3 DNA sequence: TGCGCCAGCAGCTCAAGGGACAGCTCCTACGAGCAGTACTTC. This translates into CASSSRDSSYEQYF.

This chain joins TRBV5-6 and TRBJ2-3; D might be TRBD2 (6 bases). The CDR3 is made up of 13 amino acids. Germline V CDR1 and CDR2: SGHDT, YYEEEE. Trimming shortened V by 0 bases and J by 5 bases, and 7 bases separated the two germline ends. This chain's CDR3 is CASSLVGGDTQYF. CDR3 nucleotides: TGTGCCAGCAGCTTGGTGGGGGGAGATACGCAGTATTTT.

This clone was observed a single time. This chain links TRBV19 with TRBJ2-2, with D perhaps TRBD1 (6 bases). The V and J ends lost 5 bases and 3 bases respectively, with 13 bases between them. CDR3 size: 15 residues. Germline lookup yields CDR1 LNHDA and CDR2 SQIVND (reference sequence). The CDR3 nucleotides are TGTGCCAGTAGTTTCCAAGACAGGCACACCGGGGAGCTGTTTTTT. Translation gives CASSFQDRHTGELFF.

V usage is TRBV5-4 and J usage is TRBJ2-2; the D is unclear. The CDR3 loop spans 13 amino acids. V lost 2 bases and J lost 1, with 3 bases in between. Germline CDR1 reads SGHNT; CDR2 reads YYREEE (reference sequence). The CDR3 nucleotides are TGTGCCAGCAGCTTTAAGAACACCGGGGAGCTGTTTTTT. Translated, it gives CASSFKNTGELFF.

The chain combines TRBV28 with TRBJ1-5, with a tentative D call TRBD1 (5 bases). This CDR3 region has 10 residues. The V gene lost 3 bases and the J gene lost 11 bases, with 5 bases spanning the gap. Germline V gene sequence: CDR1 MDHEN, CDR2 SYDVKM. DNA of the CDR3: TGTGCCAGCAGTTTGGGGGCCCAGCATTTT. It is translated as CASSLGAQHF.

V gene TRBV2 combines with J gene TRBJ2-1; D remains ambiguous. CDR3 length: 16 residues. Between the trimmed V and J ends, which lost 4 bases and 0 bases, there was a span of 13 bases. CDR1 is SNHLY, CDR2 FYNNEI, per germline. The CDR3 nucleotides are TGTGCCAGCAGTGCGGACGGAAGGAGCTCCTACAATGAGCAGTTCTTC. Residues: CASSADGRSSYNEQFF.

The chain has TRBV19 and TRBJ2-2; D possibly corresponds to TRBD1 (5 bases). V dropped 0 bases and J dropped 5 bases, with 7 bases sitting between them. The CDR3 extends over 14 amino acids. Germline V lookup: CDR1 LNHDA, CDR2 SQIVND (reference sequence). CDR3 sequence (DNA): TGTGCCAGTAGTATAGAGGGGCGGACCGGGGAGCTGTTTTTT. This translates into CASSIEGRTGELFF. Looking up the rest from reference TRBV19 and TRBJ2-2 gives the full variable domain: DGGITQSPKYLFRKEGQNVTLSCEQNLNHDAMYWYRQDPGQGLRLIYYSQIVNDFQKGDIAEGYSVSREKKESFPLTVTSAQKNPTAFYLCASSIEGRTGELFFGEGSRLTVL.

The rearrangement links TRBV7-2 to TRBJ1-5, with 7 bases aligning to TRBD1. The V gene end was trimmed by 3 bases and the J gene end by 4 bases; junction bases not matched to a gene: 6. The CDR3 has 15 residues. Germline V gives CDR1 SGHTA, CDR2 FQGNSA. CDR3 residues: CASSFLGQQNQPQHF. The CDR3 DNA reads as TGTGCCAGCAGCTTCCTGGGACAGCAAAATCAGCCCCAGCATTTT.

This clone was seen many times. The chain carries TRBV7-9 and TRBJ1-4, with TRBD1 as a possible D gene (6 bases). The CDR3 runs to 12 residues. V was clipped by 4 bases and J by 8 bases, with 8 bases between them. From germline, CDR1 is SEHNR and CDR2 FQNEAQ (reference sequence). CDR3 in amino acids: CASSSQGEKLFF. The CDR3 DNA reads TGTGCCAGCAGCTCTCAGGGGGAAAAACTGTTTTTT.

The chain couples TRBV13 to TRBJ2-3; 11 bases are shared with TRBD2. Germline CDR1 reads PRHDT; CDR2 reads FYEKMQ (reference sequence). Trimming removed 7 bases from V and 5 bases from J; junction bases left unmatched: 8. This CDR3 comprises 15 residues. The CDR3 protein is CASTLLAGVGDTQYF. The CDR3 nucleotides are TGTGCCAGCACTCTACTAGCGGGAGTCGGAGATACGCAGTATTTT.

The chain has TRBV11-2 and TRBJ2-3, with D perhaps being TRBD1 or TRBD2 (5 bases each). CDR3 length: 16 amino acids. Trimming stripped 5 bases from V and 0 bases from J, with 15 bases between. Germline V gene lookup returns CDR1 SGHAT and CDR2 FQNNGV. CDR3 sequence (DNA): TGTGCCAGCAGCCCCGGGGACGGTCCAAGCACAGATACGCAGTATTTT. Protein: CASSPGDGPSTDTQYF.

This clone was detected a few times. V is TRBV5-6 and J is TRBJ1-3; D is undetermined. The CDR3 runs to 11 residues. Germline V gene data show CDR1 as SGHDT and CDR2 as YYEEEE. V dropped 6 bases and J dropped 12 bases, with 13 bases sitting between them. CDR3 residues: CASNTELCIYF. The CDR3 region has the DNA TGTGCCAGCAACACGGAGCTTTGCATATATTTT.

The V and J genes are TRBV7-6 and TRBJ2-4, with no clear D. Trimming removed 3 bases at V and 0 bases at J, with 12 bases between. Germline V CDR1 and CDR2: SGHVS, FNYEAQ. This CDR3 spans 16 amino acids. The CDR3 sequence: CASSLYLRLAKNIQYF. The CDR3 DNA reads TGTGCCAGCAGCTTGTACCTGCGATTAGCCAAAAACATTCAGTACTTC.

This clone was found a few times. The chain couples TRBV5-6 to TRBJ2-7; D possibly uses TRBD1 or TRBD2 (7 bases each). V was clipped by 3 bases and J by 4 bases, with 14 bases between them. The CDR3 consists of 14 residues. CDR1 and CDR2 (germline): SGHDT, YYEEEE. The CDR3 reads CASSSTGRGYEQYF. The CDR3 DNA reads TGTGCCAGCAGCTCGACAGGGCGGGGGTACGAGCAGTACTTC.

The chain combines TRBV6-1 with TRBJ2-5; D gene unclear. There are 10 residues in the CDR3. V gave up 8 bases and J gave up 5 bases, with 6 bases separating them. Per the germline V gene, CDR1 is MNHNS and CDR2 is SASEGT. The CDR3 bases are TGTGCCAGCGCTGTCGAGACCCAGTACTTC. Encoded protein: CASAVETQYF.

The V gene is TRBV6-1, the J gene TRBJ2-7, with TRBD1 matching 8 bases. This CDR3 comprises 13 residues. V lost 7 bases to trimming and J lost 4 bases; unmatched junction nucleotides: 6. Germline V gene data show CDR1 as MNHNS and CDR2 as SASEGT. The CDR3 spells CASKGQEIYEQYF. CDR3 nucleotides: TGTGCCAGCAAGGGACAGGAGATTTACGAGCAGTACTTC.

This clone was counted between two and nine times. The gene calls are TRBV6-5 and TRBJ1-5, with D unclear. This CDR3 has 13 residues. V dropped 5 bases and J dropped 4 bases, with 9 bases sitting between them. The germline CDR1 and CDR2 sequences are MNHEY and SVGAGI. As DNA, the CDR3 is TGTGCCAGCAGTGGTTGGAGTAATCAGCCCCAGCATTTT. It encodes CASSGWSNQPQHF.

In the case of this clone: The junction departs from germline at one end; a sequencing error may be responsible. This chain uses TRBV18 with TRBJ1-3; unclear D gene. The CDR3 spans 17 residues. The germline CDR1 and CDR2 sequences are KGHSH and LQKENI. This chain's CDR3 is CASSLNPGQGSENTIYF. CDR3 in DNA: TGTGCCAGCTCACTAAACCCGGGCCAAGGGTCTGAAAACACCATATATTTT. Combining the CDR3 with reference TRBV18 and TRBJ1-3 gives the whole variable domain NAGVMQNPRHLVRRRGQEARLRCSPMKGHSHVYWYRQLPEEGLKFMVYLQKENIIDESGMPKERFSAEFPKEGPSILRIQQVVRGDSAAYFCASSLNPGQGSENTIYFGEGSWLTVV.

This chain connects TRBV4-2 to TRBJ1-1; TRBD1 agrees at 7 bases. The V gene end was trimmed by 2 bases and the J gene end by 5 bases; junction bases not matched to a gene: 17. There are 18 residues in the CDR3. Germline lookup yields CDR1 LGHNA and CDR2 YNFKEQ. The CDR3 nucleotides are TGTGCCAGCAGCCAAAAGGCTTCTCAGGGGGAACGAACGACTGAAGCTTTCTTT. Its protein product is CASSQKASQGERTTEAFF.

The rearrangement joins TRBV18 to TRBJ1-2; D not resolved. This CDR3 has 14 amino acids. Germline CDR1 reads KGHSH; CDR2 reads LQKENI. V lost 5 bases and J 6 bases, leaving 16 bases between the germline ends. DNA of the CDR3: TGTGCCAGCTCAACTTCGACCAGGCGGAATGGCTACACCTTC. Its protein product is CASSTSTRRNGYTF.

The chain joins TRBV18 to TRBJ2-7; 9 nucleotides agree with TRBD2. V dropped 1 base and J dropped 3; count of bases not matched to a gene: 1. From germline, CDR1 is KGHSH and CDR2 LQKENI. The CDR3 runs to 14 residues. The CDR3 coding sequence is TGTGCCAGCTCACCACTTAGCGGGGGCTACGAGCAGTACTTC. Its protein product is CASSPLSGGYEQYF.

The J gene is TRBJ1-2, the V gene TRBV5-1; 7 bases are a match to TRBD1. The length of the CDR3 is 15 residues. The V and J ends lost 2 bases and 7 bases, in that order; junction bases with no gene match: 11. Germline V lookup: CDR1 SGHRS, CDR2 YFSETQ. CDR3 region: CASSLRGRESVGYTF. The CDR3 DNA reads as TGCGCCAGCAGCTTAAGGGGGCGCGAATCGGTTGGCTACACCTTC.